This TCR beta chain was obtained from a study of immune heterogeneity within non-small cell lung tumors. Bulk tumor genomic DNA (around 600 ng per sample) served as template. Each primary tumor yielded several biopsies, collected far apart from one another at surgery. Newly diagnosed with untreated non-small cell lung cancer, the patients underwent curative surgery. TCR beta CDR3 amplification used multiplex PCR with 32 V and 13 J primers. MiXCR, applied by TCRdb to the multiplex PCR reads, yields one record per CDR3 protein. In the table there are about 4,300 distinct CDR3 sequences, about 22% of which are singletons. Trimming removed 1 base from V and 8 bases from J, with 7 bases in between. Germline lookup yields CDR1 SGHDT and CDR2 YYEEEE. CDR3 length equals 12 residues.

Sample: lung tumor tissue. This receptor was taken from a man aged 65 to 79 with non-small cell lung cancer. The rearrangement joins TRBV5-6 to TRBJ2-1; D uncertain. The CDR3 protein is CASSLLIDEQFF. CDR3 in DNA: TGTGCCAGCAGCTTGCTTATTGATGAGCAGTTCTTC.